This record looks at one T cell receptor beta chain sequence and its context. This entry belongs to a study of technical replicates of blood from several donors. The data were produced by immunoSEQ multiplex PCR, yet TCRdb's version contains in-frame clones alone and is incomplete. This sample carries 75,000 to 90,000 clones, roughly 92% of them seen once, and the ten largest clones take about 0.23%. V gave up 3 bases and J gave up 3 bases, with 8 bases separating them. Germline V gene data show CDR1 as KGHSH and CDR2 as LQKENI. The CDR3 contains 13 residues. The receptor's source is a human donor in good health. V is TRBV18 and J is TRBJ1-1; D gene uncertain. The sequenced sample was T cells isolated from PBMCs. DNA of the CDR3: TGTGCCAGCTCACCCGGGTTGCACACTGAAGCTTTCTTT. It specifies CASSPGLHTEAFF.